The present TCR beta chain was sequenced within a study of PD-1 blockade in mismatch repair-deficient tumors. Study context: Patients had some twelve mismatch repair-deficient cancer types, all previously treated and progressing.

This table comes from immunoSEQ multiplex PCR, and its TCRdb copy is limited to in-frame clones, with some not included. This repertoire shows some 110,000 clones, roughly 80% found once; its top ten account for about 5.1%. The CDR3 is 15 amino acids. The germline gives CDR1 SNHLY, CDR2 FYNNEI. V shed 4 bases, J shed 6 bases, and the junction held 5 bases outside the gene matches. About this clone itself: The antigen is undetermined.

Whole-study results and caveats: After pembrolizumab, tumor-resident clones rose rapidly, then generally contracted before radiologic responses.

All patients were mismatch repair deficient, assessed by either PCR or immunohistochemistry. TCRs were sequenced from three patients responding to pembrolizumab. The chain couples TRBV2 to TRBJ2-2; TRBD1 aligns across 10 bases. Sample: peripheral blood, taken about 60 weeks after starting pembrolizumab. The clonotype originates from an adult with mismatch repair-deficient cancer. CDR3 sequence reads: CASSADRGRAGELFF. CDR3 coding DNA: TGTGCCAGCAGTGCCGACAGGGGGCGTGCCGGGGAGCTGTTTTTT.